Following are 24 T cell receptor beta chains from one sample sequenced in a study of T cell responses to AZD1222 COVID-19 vaccine. Clones were sequenced by immunoSEQ multiplex PCR, and TCRdb holds only the in-frame ones, with some missing. The sample consists of about 150,000 clones, 91% of them appearing once. The sample consisted of peripheral blood, taken on day 0 of AZD1222 vaccination. The receptors were gathered from an adult in good health.

The chain carries TRBV19 and TRBJ1-1; the D is unclear. Germline loops: CDR1 LNHDA, CDR2 SQIVND (reference sequence). The V end lost 4 bases, the J end lost 1 base, and 7 bases lay between the germline ends. The CDR3 is made up of 13 amino acids. CDR3 nucleotide sequence: TGTGCCAGTAGTAGTACAGCGAACACTGAAGCTTTCTTT. Translation: CASSSTANTEAFF.

This clone was picked up many times. J is TRBJ2-2 and V is TRBV28, with a tentative D call TRBD2 (6 bases). V was cut by 3 bases and J by 6 bases, with 14 bases left in between. Germline-derived CDR1 and CDR2 are MDHEN and SYDVKM. The CDR3 loop spans 15 amino acids. CDR3 protein: CASSLGREEAGELFF. The CDR3 coding sequence is TGTGCCAGCAGTTTGGGCAGGGAGGAAGCCGGGGAGCTGTTTTTT.

This clone was picked up a small number of times. The V call is TRBV6-5, the J call TRBJ2-1; TRBD2 matches at 7 bases. The J segment lost 2 bases and the V segment lost 1 base, leaving 5 bases of the junction unmatched. The germline gives CDR1 MNHEY, CDR2 SVGAGI. The CDR3 contains 16 residues. CDR3 residues: CASSYLLASPYNEQFF. The CDR3, as DNA: TGTGCCAGCAGTTACTTACTAGCGTCCCCCTACAATGAGCAGTTCTTC.

This chain joins TRBV6-5 and TRBJ2-1, with D tentatively TRBD1 (6 bases). Per germline, CDR1 MNHEY and CDR2 SVGAGI. This CDR3 spans 14 amino acids. Trimming cost V 4 bases and J 12 bases, with 19 bases left between them. CDR3 sequence (DNA): TGTGCCAGCAGTTCGGACGTACAGGGACGCGGGCAGTTCTTC. Its protein product is CASSSDVQGRGQFF.

The rearrangement joins TRBV6-2 or TRBV6-3 to TRBJ2-3; D ambiguous. Germline V gene sequence: CDR1 MNHEY, CDR2 SVGEGT. The CDR3 is 14 amino acids. Trimming left V 2 bases short and J 4 bases short, with 10 bases between. Here the CDR3 reads CASSYPHPADTQYF. In DNA form, the CDR3 reads TGTGCCAGCAGTTACCCCCACCCGGCAGATACGCAGTATTTT.

The chain combines TRBV27 with TRBJ2-1, with D tentatively TRBD2 (5 bases). The CDR3 extends over 12 amino acids. Germline loops: CDR1 MNHEY, CDR2 SMNVEV (reference sequence). V was pared by 5 bases and J by 9 bases, with 11 bases between. The CDR3 reads CASSLLSGEQFF. CDR3 bases: TGTGCCAGCAGTCTCCTCAGCGGTGAGCAGTTCTTC.

The genes are TRBV7-2 and TRBJ2-2, with a tentative D call TRBD1 (5 bases). This CDR3 is built from 16 residues. Trimming removed 2 bases from V and 6 bases from J, with 16 bases in between. Germline V gene lookup returns CDR1 SGHTA and CDR2 FQGNSA. CDR3 sequence: CASSLTPQTVPGELFF. CDR3 coding DNA: TGTGCCAGCAGCTTAACGCCCCAGACAGTTCCCGGGGAGCTGTTTTTT.

The J gene is TRBJ1-2, the V gene TRBV19; D might be TRBD1 (5 bases). From germline, CDR1 is LNHDA and CDR2 SQIVND (reference sequence). The CDR3 spans 13 residues. Trimming left V 7 bases short and J 5 bases short, with 14 bases between. This CDR3 reads CASMVAGTYGYTF. The CDR3 nucleotides read TGTGCCAGTATGGTCGCGGGGACTTATGGCTACACCTTC.

The count of this clone is one. The chain recombines TRBV5-8 with TRBJ2-3, with TRBD1 matching over 7 bases. CDR1 SGHTS and CDR2 YDEGEE come from the germline V gene. J gave up 0 bases and V 4 bases, and 5 bases lay outside the gene matches. CDR3 size: 15 residues. This CDR3 reads CASSQRQGSTDTQYF. The CDR3 nucleotides are TGTGCCAGCAGCCAGAGACAGGGAAGCACAGATACGCAGTATTTT. Based on the CDR3 plus reference TRBV5-8 and TRBJ2-3, the full variable domain is EAGVTQSPTHLIKTRGQQATLRCSPISGHTSVYWYQQALGLGLQFLLWYDEGEERNRGNFPPRFSGRQFPNYSSELNVNALELEDSALYLCASSQRQGSTDTQYFGPGTRLTVL.

The rearrangement joins TRBV7-9 to TRBJ2-4; TRBD2 might be the D (6 bases). This CDR3 comprises 12 residues. The V end was cut by 4 bases, the J end by 8 bases, with 9 bases between. Germline V lookup: CDR1 SEHNR, CDR2 FQNEAQ (reference sequence). CDR3 nucleotides: TGTGCCAGCAGCTCTACGGGGGACATTCAGTACTTC. Its translation is CASSSTGDIQYF.

J is TRBJ2-1 and V is TRBV7-2, with TRBD2 matching over 8 bases. The CDR3 consists of 14 residues. Unmatched junction bases numbered 5, after V lost 6 bases and J lost 4 bases. CDR1 and CDR2 from the germline V gene are SGHTA and FQGNSA. CDR3 sequence (DNA): TGTGCCAGCAGAATACTAGCGGAGTACAATGAGCAGTTCTTC. It codes for CASRILAEYNEQFF.

The rearrangement joins TRBV3-1 (or the pseudogene TRBV3-2) to TRBJ2-3; 12 bases fit TRBD2. Trimming took 1 base from V and 3 from J; bases not matched to a gene: 2. Germline V gene data show CDR1 as LGHDT and CDR2 as YNNKEL (reference sequence). The CDR3 sequence is 16 residues long. Written as DNA, the CDR3 is TGTGCCAGCAGCCAAGGTACTAGCGGGGGGACAGATACGCAGTATTTT. Translation: CASSQGTSGGTDTQYF.

This chain joins TRBV7-9 and TRBJ2-3, with D possibly matching TRBD1 (5 bases). There are 15 residues in the CDR3. CDR1 and CDR2 (germline): SEHNR, FQNEAQ (reference sequence). V lost 5 bases, J lost 3 bases, and 15 bases lay in between. CDR3 bases: TGTGCCAGCAGCCAATCCGCGAAGGGGACAGATACGCAGTATTTT. Translation: CASSQSAKGTDTQYF.

V and J are TRBV7-2 and TRBJ2-5; 7 bases are a match to TRBD1. Per germline, CDR1 SGHTA and CDR2 FQGNSA. This CDR3 region has 16 residues. V shed 3 bases, J shed 0 bases, and the junction held 7 bases outside the gene matches. This CDR3 is CASSFTGVQNQETQYF. In DNA form, the CDR3 reads TGTGCCAGCAGCTTTACAGGGGTCCAAAACCAAGAGACCCAGTACTTC.

This clone is a singleton in its sample. The chain combines TRBV12-5 with TRBJ1-4; D gene ambiguous. The V end was cut by 0 bases, the J end by 3 bases, with 8 bases between. CDR1 is LGHNT and CDR2 is FRNRAP in the germline V gene. The CDR3 runs 15 residues. CDR3 DNA: TGTGCTAGTGGTTTGGTAAGAAGGCCTAATGAAAAACTGTTTTTT. This sequence encodes CASGLVRRPNEKLFF.

This rearrangement joins TRBV7-2 to TRBJ2-2; a weak D match, TRBD2 (6 bases). V lost 5 bases and J lost 10, with 14 bases in between. Germline lookup yields CDR1 SGHTA and CDR2 FQGNSA. This CDR3 is built from 13 residues. DNA for the CDR3: TGTGCCAGCAGCCGGGGACTGGTTGAGGAGCTGTTTTTT. It yields the protein CASSRGLVEELFF. Complete variable domain (other parts from reference TRBV7-2 and TRBJ2-2): GAGVSQSPSNKVTEKGKDVELRCDPISGHTALYWYRQSLGQGLEFLIYFQGNSAPDKSGLPSDRFSAERTGGSVSTLTIQRTQQEDSAVYLCASSRGLVEELFFGEGSRLTVL.

The chain uses TRBV7-8 and TRBJ2-2, with D perhaps matching TRBD2 (5 bases). CDR1 is SGHVS, CDR2 FQNEAQ, per germline. The CDR3 contains 14 residues. The V end was cut by 5 bases, the J end by 2 bases, with 9 bases between. The CDR3 protein is CASSQAVNTGELFF. DNA of the CDR3: TGTGCCAGCAGCCAAGCGGTAAACACCGGGGAGCTGTTTTTT.

The gene calls are TRBV11-2 and TRBJ2-1; 7 bases are a match to TRBD2. With V trimmed by 5 bases and J by 9 bases, 16 bases remained unmatched. The germline gives CDR1 SGHAT, CDR2 FQNNGV. CDR3 length: 16 residues. CDR3 sequence reads: CASSHPAGNGRSEQFF. For the CDR3, the DNA is TGTGCCAGCAGCCACCCGGCAGGGAACGGGAGGAGTGAGCAGTTCTTC. Full variable domain (rest looked up from reference TRBV11-2 and TRBJ2-1): EAGVAQSPRYKIIEKRQSVAFWCNPISGHATLYWYQQILGQGPKLLIQFQNNGVVDDSQLPKDRFSAERLKGVDSTLKIQPAKLEDSAVYLCASSHPAGNGRSEQFFGPGTRLTVL.

This clone has only one observation. This chain links TRBV5-1 with TRBJ1-4, with D perhaps matching TRBD1 (5 bases). The CDR3 is 14 amino acids. V was pared by 1 base and J by 5 bases, with 9 bases between. Germline values: CDR1 SGHRS, CDR2 YFSETQ. CDR3 in DNA: TGCGCCAGCAGCTTGACGGGGGGGAATGAAAAACTGTTTTTT. Protein sequence: CASSLTGGNEKLFF.

This rearrangement joins TRBV4-2 to TRBJ1-6; a possible D gene is TRBD1 (5 bases). V lost 1 base and J 11 bases, leaving 12 bases between the germline ends. This CDR3 spans 14 amino acids. The germline V gene encodes CDR1 LGHNA and CDR2 YNFKEQ. CDR3 in DNA: TGTGCCAGCAGCCAAGCTAGCATAGGGGCACCCCTCCACTTT. This translates into CASSQASIGAPLHF.

CDR3: CASSLRLAGPTDTQYF. In DNA form, the CDR3 reads TGTGCCAGCAGCCTCCGGCTAGCGGGGCCCACAGATACGCAGTATTTT. V usage is TRBV13 and J usage is TRBJ2-3; 9 bases line up with TRBD2. Looked up from germline, CDR1 is PRHDT and CDR2 is FYEKMQ (reference sequence). Unmatched junction bases numbered 8, after V lost 5 bases and J lost 2 bases. The CDR3 sequence is 16 residues long.

CDR3 coding DNA: TGTGCCAGCAGCCAAGGAGGGAAGCGGTACGAGCAGTACTTC. Amino acid sequence: CASSQGGKRYEQYF. The J gene is TRBJ2-7, the V gene TRBV14; tentatively, D is TRBD2 (5 bases). Germline V gene sequence: CDR1 SGHDN, CDR2 FVKESK. The CDR3 runs 14 residues. Trimming shortened V by 1 base and J by 4 bases, and 11 bases separated the two germline ends.

The chain uses TRBV12-3 or TRBV12-4 and TRBJ2-2; unclear D gene. This CDR3 has 13 amino acids. V was pared by 5 bases and J by 1 base, with 5 bases between. CDR3 sequence (DNA): TGTGCCAGCAGTAACAGGAACACCGGGGAGCTGTTTTTT. It specifies CASSNRNTGELFF.

The chain combines TRBV10-2 with TRBJ2-6; TRBD1 matches 9 bases. This CDR3 comprises 17 residues. V was clipped by 4 bases and J by 0 bases; unmatched bases: 4. CDR1 WSHSY and CDR2 SAAADI come from the germline V gene. The CDR3 loop is CASSGTGDSSGANVLTF. CDR3 nucleotide sequence: TGCGCCAGCAGTGGGACAGGGGATTCCTCTGGGGCCAACGTCCTGACTTTC.